Each of the 28 T cell receptor beta chains below was sequenced from the same sample in a study of CD8+CD57+ T cells in acquired aplastic anemia. CDR3 and TCR beta VDJ profiling relied on genomic DNA as the template. MiXCR, run by TCRdb on the reads, gives a single entry per CDR3 protein. Of more than 250,000 distinct CDR3 sequences in the sample, 82% were seen once. It was patients with CD8+CD57+ cell expansion by flow cytometry who were chosen for sequencing. Sequencing input: sorted CD4+, CD8+, or CD8+CD57+ T cells (not recorded which) from PBMCs. All receptors come from a human donor with aplastic anemia.

The rearrangement uses TRBV2 and TRBJ2-7; maybe TRBD1 (5 bases). The CDR3 loop spans 15 amino acids. Germline loops: CDR1 SNHLY, CDR2 FYNNEI. Trimming shortened V by 3 bases and J by 12 bases, and 24 bases separated the two germline ends. CDR3 bases: TGTGCCAGCAGTGAGCTGGGGCCCCTACTCTACGTGTTGTACTTC. Translated, it gives CASSELGPLLYVLYF.

The V and J genes are TRBV7-9 and TRBJ2-1, with 8 bases aligning to TRBD2. Germline V lookup: CDR1 SEHNR, CDR2 FQNEAQ (reference sequence). CDR3 length: 12 residues. The DNA of the CDR3 is TGTGAAAGACGGGGGGGTAGGGAGGACCAGTTCTTC. Amino acid sequence: CERRGGREDQFF.

This clonotype was observed once. The V gene is TRBV7-9, the J gene TRBJ1-2; possible D gene TRBD1, 6 bases. V lost 3 bases and J lost 14, with 25 bases in between. CDR1 SEHNR and CDR2 FQNEAQ come from the germline V gene (reference sequence). This CDR3 is 15 amino acids long. The CDR3 DNA is TGTGCCAGCAGCTTTAAAAGAAGCGGGGGCAACGATGAGACCTTC. Translating it yields CASSFKRSGGNDETF.

This clonotype appeared once. This chain links TRBV5-4 with TRBJ2-1; D is undetermined. The ends were cut back, 2 bases at V and 2 bases at J, with 11 bases in the middle. The CDR3 is 15 amino acids. Germline assignment: CDR1 SGHNT and CDR2 YYREEE (reference sequence). The CDR3 DNA follows: TGTGCCAGCAGCTTTACTAACAGAGCCTACAATGAGCAGTTCTTC. Translated: CASSFTNRAYNEQFF. Variable domain in full (rest from reference TRBV5-4 and TRBJ2-1): ETGVTQSPTHLIKTRGQQVTLRCSSQSGHNTVSWYQQALGQGPQFIFQYYREEENGRGNFPPRFSGLQFPNYSSELNVNALELDDSALYLCASSFTNRAYNEQFFGPGTRLTVL.

CDR3 DNA: TGTGCCAGCAGCTCAGAGGATTATCCAATGAACACTGAAGCTTTCTTT. This gives the protein CASSSEDYPMNTEAFF. The gene calls are TRBV13 and TRBJ1-1, with D uncertain. V was pared by 4 bases and J by 0 bases, with 15 bases between. Germline CDR1 and CDR2: PRHDT and FYEKMQ (reference sequence). CDR3 size: 16 residues. The full variable domain, its missing parts supplied by reference TRBV13 and TRBJ1-1, is AAGVIQSPRHLIKEKRETATLKCYPIPRHDTVYWYQQGPGQDPQFLISFYEKMQSDKGSIPDRFSAQQFSDYHSELNMSSLELGDSALYFCASSSEDYPMNTEAFFGQGTRLTVV.

Regarding this clonotype: Compared with germline, one end of the junction differs, possibly owing to a read error. The chain uses TRBV5-4 and TRBJ2-3; D not resolved. Germline CDR1 SGHNT, CDR2 YYREEE (reference sequence). This CDR3 region has 9 residues. Here the CDR3 reads CASSFTTDF. CDR3 in DNA: TGTGCCAGCAGCTTTACTACGGATTTT.

The CDR3 spells CASSVGSDTQYLQFF. CDR3 nucleotides: TGTGCCAGCAGCGTAGGTTCCGATACGCAGTATTTGCAGTTCTTC. This rearrangement joins TRBV9 to TRBJ2-1, with D unclear. V gave up 0 bases and J gave up 12 bases, with 19 bases separating them. Germline assignment: CDR1 SGDLS and CDR2 YYNGEE. The CDR3 extends over 15 amino acids.

Concerning this clonotype: Likely a read error: the CDR3 ends without its conserved phenylalanine or tryptophan. The limits of the CDR3 on the DNA are not certain, so only TCRdb's listed CDR3 is given. The rearrangement joins TRBV2 to TRBJ2-3; TRBD1 reflects the table's D call only, with no check against the DNA. The CDR3 length is 13 residues, termini included. CDR1 and CDR2 (germline): SNHLY, FYNNEI. The CDR3 reads CASSESYRDQPQH.

As regards this clonotype: The junction does not match germline at one end; this may be a read error. The V and J genes are TRBV7-9 and TRBJ1-1; D perhaps matches TRBD1 (6 bases). CDR1 and CDR2 from the germline V gene are SEHNR and FQNEAQ (reference sequence). There are 15 residues in the CDR3. The CDR3 spells CASSLDVTGNTEPFF. The CDR3 nucleotides read TGTGCCAGCAGCTTAGATGTTACAGGGAACACTGAACCTTTCTTT.

The CDR3 sequence: CASSGLGDNQPQHF. As DNA, the CDR3 is TGTGCCAGCAGTGGCCTAGGGGACAATCAGCCCCAGCATTTT. This chain links TRBV25-1 with TRBJ1-5; D may be TRBD1 (5 bases). Germline loops: CDR1 MGHDK, CDR2 SYGVNS. V lost 4 bases and J 3 bases, leaving 10 bases between the germline ends. The CDR3 sequence is 14 residues long.

As regards this clonotype: No conserved phenylalanine or tryptophan ends this CDR3, so it is likely a read error. No DNA is shown, since the ends of the CDR3 on it are uncertain; the CDR3 is the one TCRdb lists. The chain recombines TRBV7-8 with TRBJ1-5. Looked up from germline, CDR1 is SGHVS and CDR2 is FQNEAQ. The CDR3 spans 13 residues, counting both ends. The CDR3: CASSLTGGPDKHY.

V is TRBV7-8 and J is TRBJ2-7; D unclear. Looked up from germline, CDR1 is SGHVS and CDR2 is FQNEAQ. The CDR3 loop spans 18 amino acids. V lost 3 bases and J 4 bases, leaving 25 bases between the germline ends. Here the CDR3 DNA reads TGTGCCAGCAGCTTTCATCGAGGCGCCGCAGCCCTGTATTACGAGCAGTACGTC. This translates into CASSFHRGAAALYYEQYV.

The chain is built from TRBV20-1 and TRBJ2-1; 13 bases map to TRBD2. Trimming removed 5 bases from V and 9 bases from J; junction bases left unmatched: 13. Germline CDR1 is DFQATT and CDR2 is SNEGSKA (reference sequence). This CDR3 has 16 residues. CDR3 nucleotide sequence: TGCAGTGCTGCGACTAGCGGGGGGCCGCTGGGATCTGAGCAGTTCTTC. Its protein is CSAATSGGPLGSEQFF.

The chain has TRBV7-3 and TRBJ1-1, with D maybe TRBD1 (6 bases). The germline V and J ends were trimmed by 2 bases and 14 bases, with 24 bases remaining between them. Germline assignment: CDR1 SGHTA and CDR2 FQGTGA. This CDR3 spans 15 amino acids. Here the CDR3 reads CASSLAHGTKKTRFF. The CDR3 DNA follows: TGTGCCAGCAGCTTAGCCCACGGGACAAAAAAGACCCGGTTCTTT.

J is TRBJ2-3 and V is TRBV7-2, with D maybe TRBD1 (6 bases). Germline V gives CDR1 SGHTA, CDR2 FQGNSA. Trimming pared 1 base from V and 15 bases from J, leaving 20 bases between. The CDR3 loop spans 14 amino acids. The CDR3 DNA sequence: TGTGCCAGCAGCTTAGAGGCAGACGGGACAACCCTTTATTTT. This codes for CASSLEADGTTLYF.

The gene calls are TRBV7-3 and TRBJ1-2; tentative D call: TRBD1 (6 bases). Germline CDR1 and CDR2: SGHTA and FQGTGA. The CDR3 extends over 15 amino acids. The ends were cut back, 8 bases at V and 10 bases at J, with 26 bases in the middle. The CDR3: CASSRQASAVEHYTF. The CDR3 region has the DNA TGTGCCAGCTCAAGACAGGCCAGCGCCGTTGAACACTACACCTTC.

Of note for this clonotype: The junction does not match germline at one end; this may be a read error. The genes are TRBV24-1 and TRBJ2-1; the D gene could be TRBD1 or TRBD2 (5 bases each). The CDR3 length is 13 residues. Germline assignment: CDR1 KGHDR and CDR2 SFDVKD. The DNA of the CDR3 is TGTGCCACCTTGGAAGGGGAGACCGGGGAGCAGTTTTTC. This gives the protein CATLEGETGEQFF.

A word on this clonotype: No conserved phenylalanine or tryptophan ends this CDR3, so it is likely a read error. It is unclear where the CDR3 begins or ends on the DNA, so no DNA is shown, and the CDR3 is as TCRdb lists it. The rearrangement joins TRBV15 to TRBJ2-5; the table's D call, TRBD2, was not checked against the DNA. The V gene's germline CDR1 is LNHNV and CDR2 YYDKDF (reference sequence). From its first to its last residue, the CDR3 has 14 amino acids. The CDR3 region is CATSSRFETSYQHY.

CDR3: CASSVETENTDTTYF. In DNA form, the CDR3 reads TGTGCCAGCAGCGTTGAGACAGAGAACACAGATACGACGTATTTT. V gene TRBV7-8 combines with J gene TRBJ2-3, with D possibly TRBD1 on 5 matching bases. The CDR3 has 15 amino acids. V was pared by 5 bases and J by 14 bases, with 26 bases between. Germline V CDR1 and CDR2: SGHVS, FQNEAQ. The whole variable domain, filled in from reference TRBV7-8 and TRBJ2-3, reads GAGVSQSPRYKVAKRGQDVALRCDPISGHVSLFWYQQALGQGPEFLTYFQNEAQLDKSGLPSDRFFAERPEGSVSTLKIQRTQQEDSAVYLCASSVETENTDTTYFGPGTRLTVL.

This sequence joins TRBV19 and TRBJ2-3; D is uncertain. The closer fit of TRBJ2-7 to the DNA end suggests the J call may be wrong. Germline V CDR1 and CDR2: LNHDA, SQIVND (reference sequence). There are 15 residues in the CDR3. DNA for the CDR3: TGTGCCAGTAGCGGAACGGGTTCTTCTTCCAATACGCAGTACTTC. Translating gives CASSGTGSSSNTQYF.

As to this clonotype: Because the CDR3 is missing its conserved closing phenylalanine or tryptophan, this is likely a read error. No DNA is shown, since the ends of the CDR3 on it are uncertain; the CDR3 is the one TCRdb lists. The V gene is TRBV7-9, the J gene TRBJ2-1; the D segment call TRBD2 is taken from the table without a DNA check. The CDR3 is made up of 13 amino acids, end residues included. Germline V gene sequence: CDR1 SEHNR, CDR2 FQNEAQ (reference sequence). The CDR3: CASSSAGTHELGP.

The V gene is TRBV7-8, the J gene TRBJ1-2; TRBD1 matches at 9 bases. The germline V gene has CDR1 SGHVS and CDR2 FQNEAQ. After removal of 5 bases from V and 8 bases from J, the junction contained 9 bases not matched to a gene. This CDR3 has 14 residues. The CDR3 DNA follows: TGTGCCAGCAGCCTACAGGGGGCAGGGAGCGGCTACACCTTC. The encoded protein is CASSLQGAGSGYTF.

Turning to this clonotype: An end of the junction does not agree with germline; a read error may underlie this. The V gene is TRBV10-3, the J gene TRBJ2-1; possible D gene TRBD1, 6 bases. CDR1 ENHRY and CDR2 SYGVKD come from the germline V gene. CDR3 size: 13 residues. CDR3 region: CAISECRGGSLSF. In DNA, the CDR3 is TGTGCCATCAGTGAGTGTCGAGGGGGAAGTCTGTCCTTC.

On this clonotype itself: Likely a read error: the CDR3 ends without its conserved phenylalanine or tryptophan. The DNA is omitted, as the CDR3 cannot be located on it reliably, and the CDR3 follows TCRdb's listing. The rearrangement links TRBV7-3 to TRBJ2-3; the table calls TRBD2, which could not be checked here. Inclusive of both ends, the CDR3 amounts to 13 amino acids. Germline loops: CDR1 SGHTA, CDR2 FQGTGA. The CDR3 reads CASSASGTWGETQ.

The rearrangement links TRBV10-1 to TRBJ2-2; 7 positions agree with TRBD1. The germline CDR1 and CDR2 sequences are WNHNN and SYGVQD (reference sequence). The CDR3 extends over 15 amino acids. With V trimmed by 4 bases and J by 6 bases, 8 bases remained unmatched. CDR3 sequence (DNA): TGCGCCAGCAGTGTTTCGGTGACAGGGCCCGGGGAGCTGTTTTTT. This encodes CASSVSVTGPGELFF.

The chain employs TRBV2 and TRBJ2-1; 9 nucleotides match TRBD1. J gave up 3 bases and V 3 bases, and 3 bases lay outside the gene matches. The germline gives CDR1 SNHLY, CDR2 FYNNEI. The CDR3 spans 15 residues. The CDR3, as DNA: TGTGCCAGCAGTGATGGGACAGGGAGCTACAATGAGCAGTTCTTC. It translates to CASSDGTGSYNEQFF.

About this clonotype itself: Since no conserved phenylalanine or tryptophan closes the CDR3, a read error is the likely cause. This sequence joins TRBV2 and TRBJ2-6; D perhaps matches TRBD2 (5 bases). Trimming shortened V by 6 bases and J by 4 bases, and 16 bases separated the two germline ends. CDR1 is SNHLY, CDR2 FYNNEI, per germline. The CDR3 has 16 amino acids. In DNA, the CDR3 is TGTGCCAGCAGCGTTGCGGGTAGCTACGGGGCCAACGTCCTGACTGTC. This gives the protein CASSVAGSYGANVLTV.

A note on this clonotype: The missing conserved phenylalanine or tryptophan at the end of this CDR3 makes a read error likely. No DNA is shown, since the ends of the CDR3 on it are uncertain; the CDR3 is the one TCRdb lists. V gene TRBV2 combines with J gene TRBJ2-3; TRBD1 is the table's D call, not checked against the DNA. From its first to its last residue, the CDR3 has 15 amino acids. The germline gives CDR1 SNHLY, CDR2 FYNNEI. The CDR3 is CASGDGGGDTDSLYL.